The T cell receptor (beta chain) under discussion was sequenced for a study of blood T cell repertoires in COVID-19. Study context: PBMCs, B-cell-depleted T cells, or T cells provided the cDNA or gDNA that made up the material.

Study processing details: Nucleated cell number was recorded as an estimate derived from reference gene primer amplification. Some clones are missing from TCRdb's copy, which holds only in-frame ones; the method was immunoSEQ multiplex PCR. From that table come the V and J calls and clone size; the DNA was used to work out D and trimming. Of about 160,000 clones in the sample, approximately 88% were seen once. This CDR3 contains 15 residues. Germline CDR1 reads MGHDK; CDR2 reads SYGVNS. V shed 6 bases, J shed 1 base, and the junction held 6 bases outside the gene matches. Sequenced material: peripheral blood. The source of this sequence is a man between 65 and 85 years old with acute or convalescent COVID-19. V gene TRBV25-1 combines with J gene TRBJ2-1; 7 bases are a match to TRBD2. CDR3 nucleotide sequence: TGTGCCAGCAGACAAAGCGGGAAGTCCTACAATGAGCAGTTCTTC. Translating gives CASRQSGKSYNEQFF.